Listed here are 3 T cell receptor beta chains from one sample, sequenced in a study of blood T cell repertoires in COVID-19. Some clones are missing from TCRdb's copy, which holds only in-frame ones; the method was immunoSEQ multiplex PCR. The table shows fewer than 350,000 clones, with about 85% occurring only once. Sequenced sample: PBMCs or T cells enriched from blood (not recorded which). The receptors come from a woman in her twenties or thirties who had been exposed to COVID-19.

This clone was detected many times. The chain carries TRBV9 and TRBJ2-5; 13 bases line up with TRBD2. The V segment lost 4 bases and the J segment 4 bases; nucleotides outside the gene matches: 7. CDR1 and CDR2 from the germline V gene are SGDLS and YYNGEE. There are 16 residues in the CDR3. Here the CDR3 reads CASSSRTSGRGETQYF. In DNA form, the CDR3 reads TGTGCCAGCAGCTCCCGGACTAGCGGGAGAGGAGAGACCCAGTACTTC.

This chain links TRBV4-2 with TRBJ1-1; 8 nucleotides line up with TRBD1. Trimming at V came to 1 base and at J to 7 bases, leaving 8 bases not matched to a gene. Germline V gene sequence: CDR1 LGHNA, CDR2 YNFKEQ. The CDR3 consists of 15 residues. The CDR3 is CASSQASGGYGEAFF. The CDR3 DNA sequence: TGTGCCAGCAGCCAAGCTTCAGGGGGCTACGGTGAAGCTTTCTTT.

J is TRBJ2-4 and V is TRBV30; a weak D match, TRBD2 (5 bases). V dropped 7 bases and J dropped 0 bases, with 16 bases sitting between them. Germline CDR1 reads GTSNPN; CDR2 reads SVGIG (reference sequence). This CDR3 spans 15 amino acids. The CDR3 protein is CALMMEDLAKNIQYF. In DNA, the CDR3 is TGTGCCTTAATGATGGAGGATCTAGCCAAAAACATTCAGTACTTC.